The 3 T cell receptor beta chains below were found in one sample sequenced in a study of blood T cell repertoires in COVID-19. Data came from immunoSEQ multiplex PCR; TCRdb stores just in-frame clones and leaves some out. The sample includes fewer than 80,000 clones, about 82% of them seen just once. Sequencing used peripheral blood. Receptors were obtained from a human donor in a cohort sampled during active COVID-19.

The sample holds a few counts of this clone. A read error may account for a junction end that differs from germline. The chain employs TRBV28 and TRBJ2-7, with D possibly matching TRBD1 (5 bases). The CDR3 has 15 residues. CDR1 is MDHEN and CDR2 is SYDVKM in the germline V gene. CDR3 sequence reads: CASSLAGSPHYGQYF. The DNA for the CDR3 is TGTGCCAGCAGTTTGGCAGGGTCCCCCCATTACGGGCAGTACTTC.

V gene TRBV6-6 combines with J gene TRBJ1-2, with TRBD1 identical over 7 bases. The CDR3 is made up of 15 amino acids. With V trimmed by 5 bases and J by 4 bases, 10 bases remained unmatched. Per the germline V gene, CDR1 is MNHNY and CDR2 is SVGAGI (reference sequence). Here the CDR3 DNA reads TGTGCCAGCAGTCCCTCGAGCCGGACAGGCTATGGCTACACCTTC. It encodes CASSPSSRTGYGYTF.

V gene TRBV5-4 combines with J gene TRBJ2-7; TRBD1 might be the D (5 bases). Germline CDR1 reads SGHNT; CDR2 reads YYREEE (reference sequence). Trimming removed 4 bases from V and 1 base from J, with 15 bases in between. This CDR3 has 15 residues. Here the CDR3 DNA reads TGTGCCAGCAGCCCAGGGCCGGGTGTGTCCTACGAGCAGTACTTC. This codes for CASSPGPGVSYEQYF. Combining the CDR3 with reference TRBV5-4 and TRBJ2-7 gives the whole variable domain ETGVTQSPTHLIKTRGQQVTLRCSSQSGHNTVSWYQQALGQGPQFIFQYYREEENGRGNFPPRFSGLQFPNYSSELNVNALELDDSALYLCASSPGPGVSYEQYFGPGTRLTVT.